This TCR beta chain was observed in a study of blood T cell repertoires in COVID-19. In the study overall: Samples taken during acute and convalescent COVID-19 were collected in the United States, Italy and Spain. T cells, B-cell-depleted T cells, or PBMCs provided the cDNA or gDNA that served as material.

Original analysis: Scientists estimated how many nucleated cells there were by amplifying reference gene primers. The table came from immunoSEQ multiplex PCR; TCRdb's copy has only in-frame clones and leaves some out. V, J and clone size reflect that table, while D and trimming were determined from the DNA. The sample comprises 300,000 to 450,000 clones, roughly 90% of which are singletons, and about 3% rests with the top ten. Germline V gene sequence: CDR1 MNHEY, CDR2 SVGAGI. V dropped 8 bases and J dropped 4 bases, with 12 bases sitting between them. The CDR3 sequence is 13 residues long. Seattle researchers signed up patients amid active infection and tracked them longitudinally.

The sequence derives from a woman aged 25 to 39 with COVID-19, enrolled during active disease. Input material: peripheral blood. The chain employs TRBV6-5 and TRBJ2-1; a weak D match, TRBD2 (6 bases). The CDR3 DNA is TGTGCCAGCGCGGCAGGGAGGTACAATGAGCAGTTCTTC. This translates into CASAAGRYNEQFF.